A selection of T cell receptor beta chains follows, all from one sample in a study of blood T cell repertoires in COVID-19. Only in-frame clones appear in the TCRdb table, and some are missing; sequencing was by immunoSEQ multiplex PCR. The repertoire holds 250,000 or so clones, with approximately 90% as singletons. Specimen: PBMCs or T cells enriched from blood (not recorded which). These receptors all come from a woman in her thirties with acute COVID-19. The CDR3 runs from the conserved cysteine through the conserved F or W. D genes are given only for firm matches. The size of a clone is reported for some rows only, either as once, few or many, or as a class for expanded clones.

TRBD1,.,TRBV2,TRBJ1-2,TGTGCCAGCAGTGAACGGGACAGTTCCCAGGGTGGCTACACCTTC,CASSERDSSQGGYTF
TRBD2,.,TRBV4-1,TRBJ2-2,TGCGCCAGCAGCCAAGAGCGGGGGGACACCGGGGAGCTGTTTTTT,CASSQERGDTGELFF
TRBD2,.,TRBV28,TRBJ2-2,TGTGCCAGCAGTCCGGACGGGACTAGCGGGAGGCCCTATCAGAACACCGGGGAGCTGTTTTTT,CASSPDGTSGRPYQNTGELFF
.,.,TRBV7-6,TRBJ2-1,TGTGCCAGCAGCCTCCGGGACTCCAACAATGAGCAGTTCTTC,CASSLRDSNNEQFF
.,.,TRBV6-5,TRBJ1-1,TGTGCCAGCAAGCAGGGCTTCACTGAAGCTTTCTTT,CASKQGFTEAFF
TRBD2,once,TRBV25-1,TRBJ2-1,TGTGCCAGCAGCCCACTAGCGGGAGGGTACAATGAGCAGTTCTTC,CASSPLAGGYNEQFF
TRBD2,.,TRBV11-2,TRBJ2-1,TGTGCCAGCAGCTTATCCCCGGCGGGGCGGGAGTATCATGAGCAGTTCTTC,CASSLSPAGREYHEQFF
TRBD2,.,TRBV18,TRBJ2-1,TGTGCCAGCTCACCACCCTCGAGCGGGAGTATGGGTGAGCAGTTCTTC,CASSPPSSGSMGEQFF
TRBD1,.,TRBV19,TRBJ1-1,TGTGCCAGTAGTAACCGCGACAGGGGCTACAACACTGAAGCTTTCTTT,CASSNRDRGYNTEAFF
.,.,TRBV12-2,TRBJ2-7,.,CASRLAVAGGSYEQYF
.,many,TRBV4-2,TRBJ2-7,TGTGCCAGCAGCCAAGGGACGGGAGATGTCAACGAGCAGTACTTC,CASSQGTGDVNEQYF
.,.,TRBV6-4,TRBJ1-2,TGTGCCAGCAGTCCCTCCCGTGGGGGCGACTATGGCTACACCTTC,CASSPSRGGDYGYTF
TRBD1,many,TRBV3-1/TRBV3-2,TRBJ2-7,TGTGCCAGCAGCCAAGCAGGGGGCTCCTACGAGCAGTACTTC,CASSQAGGSYEQYF
.,.,TRBV6-5,TRBJ2-2,TGTGCCAGCAGTTACGGCGCTACCCTAGACACCGGGGAGCTGTTTTTT,CASSYGATLDTGELFF
.,.,TRBV2,TRBJ2-4,TGTGCCAGCATCCGTAGGGGCATTCAGTACTTC,CASIRRGIQYF
.,once,TRBV29-1,TRBJ2-1,TGCAGCGCCGGACAGTACAATGAGCAGTTCTTC,CSAGQYNEQFF
TRBD2,.,TRBV5-1,TRBJ2-3,TGCGCCAGCAGCTTTAGCGGGATGAGCACAGATACGCAGTATTTT,CASSFSGMSTDTQYF
TRBD1,.,TRBV24-1,TRBJ2-7,TGTGCCACCAGTGATAAGGACCGGGACAGATACGAGCAGTACTTC,CATSDKDRDRYEQYF
TRBD2,.,TRBV15,TRBJ2-7,TGTGCCACCAGCAGAGGGGATAGCGGGAGTACCTACGAGCAGTACTTC,CATSRGDSGSTYEQYF
TRBD1,.,TRBV11-2,TRBJ1-6,TGTGCCAGCAGCTTAGCGGGACAGGATAATTCACCCCTCCACTTT,CASSLAGQDNSPLHF
.,.,TRBV5-1,TRBJ2-1,TGCGCCAGCAGGTCATTCCACGAGAGCTCCTACAATGAGCAGTTCTTC,CASRSFHESSYNEQFF
TRBD1,once,TRBV28,TRBJ1-2,TGTGCCAGCAGTACCGGGACAGGGGGCAATATTGGCTACACCTTC,CASSTGTGGNIGYTF
TRBD1,.,TRBV11-3,TRBJ1-1,TGTGCCAGCAGCCGAAATAATAACAGGGGGTCCGGCGGCGCTTTCTTT,CASSRNNNRGSGGAFF
TRBD1,.,TRBV29-1,TRBJ1-5,TGCAGCGTTTTAGACAGGGACAATCAGCCCCAGCATTTT,CSVLDRDNQPQHF
TRBD2,.,TRBV9,TRBJ2-3,TGTGCCAGCAGCGTCACTAGCGGGAAAGATACGCAGTATTTT,CASSVTSGKDTQYF
.,.,TRBV19,TRBJ1-5,TGTGCCAGTAGTATGGGTTACGGAGACTATAGCAATCAGCCCCAGCATTTT,CASSMGYGDYSNQPQHF
TRBD2,.,TRBV7-9,TRBJ2-3,TGTGCCAGCAGCCCGATAGCGGGAGGGCCCACAGATACGCAGTATTTT,CASSPIAGGPTDTQYF
.,.,TRBV5-4,TRBJ2-1,TGTGCCAGCAGCCCTGACAGGCCTATCGGCTACAATGAGCAGTTCTTC,CASSPDRPIGYNEQFF
TRBD1,.,TRBV15,TRBJ1-6,TGTGCCACCAGCAGAACGACGCACAGGGGAAGTAATTCACCCCTCCACTTT,CATSRTTHRGSNSPLHF
TRBD1,few,TRBV2,TRBJ1-1,TGTGCCAGCAGTGATCCCAGGGGGGTAGGGAACACTGAAGCTTTCTTT,CASSDPRGVGNTEAFF
.,.,TRBV30,TRBJ1-6,TGTGCCTGGAGTGTATCGGTACCCAATTCACCCCTCCACTTT,CAWSVSVPNSPLHF
.,.,TRBV20-1,TRBJ2-3,TGCAGTGCTAGTTCCCAAGATACGCAGTATTTT,CSASSQDTQYF
TRBD2,.,TRBV25-1,TRBJ2-2,TGTGCCAGCAGTGAAGGCGGGACTAGCGATGTCACCGGGGAGCTGTTTTTT,CASSEGGTSDVTGELFF
TRBD2,.,TRBV10-3,TRBJ2-1,TGTGCCATCAGTCCGGGACTAGCGGGAGGTAATGAGCAGTTCTTC,CAISPGLAGGNEQFF
TRBD2,.,TRBV28,TRBJ2-1,TGTGCCAGCAGTCGGACTAGCGGGGCTAACAATGAGCAGTTCTTC,CASSRTSGANNEQFF
.,.,TRBV7-2,TRBJ1-6,TGTGCCAGCAGCTTAGGGAGAGACAGGAACTATAATTCACCCCTCCACTTT,CASSLGRDRNYNSPLHF
TRBD1,.,TRBV7-9,TRBJ2-7,TGTGCCAGCAGTTCGACCAGGGGGTACGAGCAGTACTTC,CASSSTRGYEQYF
TRBD1,.,TRBV28,TRBJ2-1,TGTGCCAGCAGTTTGCCCTCGGGACAGGTGGTCTTC,CASSLPSGQVVF
.,.,TRBV7-2,TRBJ1-1,TGTGCCAGCAGCTTAGAGGGACAAATGAACACTGAAGCTTTCTTT,CASSLEGQMNTEAFF
TRBD2,.,TRBV14,TRBJ2-1,TGTGCCAGCAGCATCCAGCGGGGAAGCTCCTACAATGAGCAGTTCTTC,CASSIQRGSSYNEQFF
TRBD2,.,TRBV10-3,TRBJ2-1,TGTGCCATGTCGCGGGAGAACAATGAGCAGTTCTTC,CAMSRENNEQFF
TRBD1,.,TRBV7-9,TRBJ2-5,TGTGCCAGCAGACGGACAGGGGGCGGAGAGACCCAGTACTTC,CASRRTGGGETQYF
.,.,TRBV7-6,TRBJ2-1,TGTGCCAGCAGCTTAGAGATAGCGGAGCTCTCCTACAATGAGCAGTTCTTC,CASSLEIAELSYNEQFF
TRBD2,.,TRBV6-5,TRBJ2-1,TGTGCCAGCAGCCTTAAGCGGGAGCTCCACAATGAGCAGTTCTTC,CASSLKRELHNEQFF
TRBD2,.,TRBV18,TRBJ2-1,TGTGCCAGCTCACCAATTGGGACTAGCGGGGCTACCTACAATGAGCAGTTCTTC,CASSPIGTSGATYNEQFF
.,.,TRBV19,TRBJ1-5,TGTGCCAGTAGTATCCCGGGACTAGGCGGCAATCAGCCCCAGCATTTT,CASSIPGLGGNQPQHF
.,.,TRBV11-3,TRBJ1-1,TGTGCCAGCAGCTTAGGCGGGGGGCTGGGTGAAGCTTTCTTT,CASSLGGGLGEAFF
.,.,TRBV7-8,TRBJ1-2,TGTGCCAGCAGCTCAGGGACACATTATGGCTACACCTTC,CASSSGTHYGYTF
.,.,TRBV6-5,TRBJ2-7,TGTGCCAGCTCGGCCGAGAGCGCCTACGAGCAGTACTTC,CASSAESAYEQYF
TRBD1,few,TRBV3-1/TRBV3-2,TRBJ1-2,TGTGCCAGCAGCCAAGGGTGGGGACAGGAAGCTAACTATGGCTACACCTTC,CASSQGWGQEANYGYTF
.,.,TRBV7-8,TRBJ2-7,TGTGCCAGCAGCTTCTCCCCTGGCGGATACTCCTACGAGCAGTACTTC,CASSFSPGGYSYEQYF
TRBD2,.,TRBV3-1/TRBV3-2,TRBJ2-7,TGTGCCAGCAGCTTGAGTCCCGTAGCGGGAGTCGAGCAGTACTTC,CASSLSPVAGVEQYF
TRBD1,.,TRBV5-1,TRBJ1-4,TGCGCCAGCACTCCCGGGACAGGGGATGAAAAACTGTTTTTT,CASTPGTGDEKLFF
.,.,TRBV9,TRBJ1-1,TGTGCCAGCAGCGTAGATCCATCCACTGAAGCTTTCTTT,CASSVDPSTEAFF
TRBD1,.,TRBV7-9,TRBJ2-7,TGTGCCAGCAGCTTGGCGACAGGGTTGGACGCCTACGAGCAGTACTTC,CASSLATGLDAYEQYF
.,.,TRBV28,TRBJ2-3,TGTGCCAGCAGTTCCTACACGCAGGTGATTCTCACAGATACGCAGTATTTT,CASSSYTQVILTDTQYF
.,.,TRBV28,TRBJ2-6,TGTGCCAGCAGTTCGGACACTGCCTCTTCTGGGGCCAACGTCCTGACTTTC,CASSSDTASSGANVLTF
TRBD1,.,TRBV19,TRBJ2-5,TGTGCCAGTAGTACCAACGGACAGGGCCCGGGGGAGACCCAGTACTTC,CASSTNGQGPGETQYF
.,.,TRBV27,TRBJ2-7,TGTGCCAGCAGTCCCAGGGTTCAGGGGGAGCAGTACTTC,CASSPRVQGEQYF